These 21 T cell receptor beta chains originate from one sample sequenced in a study of radiation and T cells in renal cell carcinoma. The table came from immunoSEQ multiplex PCR; TCRdb's copy has only in-frame clones and leaves some out. The sample consists of some 70,000 clones, 82% of them appearing once. Specified time point: blood 2 weeks post-SBRT. Treatment of the sample: 15 Gy SBRT to primary tumor, nephrectomy 4 weeks later. Specimen: blood, collected from a patient whose treatment included radiotherapy and nephrectomy. The receptors shown here come from a man aged 55 to 70 with renal cell carcinoma.

CDR3 coding DNA: TGTGCCAGCACCCCGACGGGAGGTCAGCCCCAGCATTTT. Its translation: CASTPTGGQPQHF. This chain connects TRBV7-2 to TRBJ1-5; D is undetermined. The CDR3 runs 13 residues. Germline assignment: CDR1 SGHTA and CDR2 FQGNSA. V gave up 7 bases and J gave up 6 bases, with 13 bases separating them.

The V call is TRBV30, the J call TRBJ2-1; D is undetermined. Trimming cost V 2 bases and J 1 base, with 9 bases left between them. Germline values: CDR1 GTSNPN, CDR2 SVGIG (reference sequence). This CDR3 is built from 14 residues. This CDR3 is CAWSKSRSYNEQFF. CDR3 DNA sequence: TGTGCCTGGAGTAAAAGCCGGTCCTACAATGAGCAGTTCTTC.

This chain joins TRBV7-9 and TRBJ2-7, with D uncertain. Trimming stripped 4 bases from V and 4 bases from J, with 8 bases between. Germline loops: CDR1 SEHNR, CDR2 FQNEAQ (reference sequence). The length of the CDR3 is 12 residues. The CDR3 nucleotides are TGTGCCAGCAGCTCTTTAGGGTACGAGCAGTACTTC. It specifies CASSSLGYEQYF.

The J gene is TRBJ2-5, the V gene TRBV2, with D perhaps matching TRBD1 or TRBD2 (5 bases each). V lost 8 bases and J 5 bases, leaving 18 bases between the germline ends. The germline V gene encodes CDR1 SNHLY and CDR2 FYNNEI. The CDR3 spans 14 residues. The CDR3 spells CASLGVEMGETQYF. For the CDR3, the DNA is TGTGCCAGCCTGGGGGTCGAGATGGGTGAGACCCAGTACTTC.

The chain couples TRBV14 to TRBJ1-4; 8 bases are a match to TRBD1. The germline gives CDR1 SGHDN, CDR2 FVKESK. V shed 4 bases and J 8 bases; nucleotides not matched to a gene: 6. The CDR3 runs 14 residues. In nucleotides, the CDR3 is TGTGCCAGCAGCCCGACAGGGGATGGCGAAAAACTGTTTTTT. Protein: CASSPTGDGEKLFF.

This sequence joins TRBV11-2 and TRBJ1-2; no clear D gene. V was trimmed by 2 bases and J by 2 bases, leaving 3 bases between them. The CDR3 consists of 12 residues. CDR1 is SGHAT, CDR2 FQNNGV, per germline. This CDR3 is CASSLLNYGYTF. The CDR3 bases are TGTGCCAGCAGCTTACTAAACTATGGCTACACCTTC.

The rearrangement links TRBV5-1 to TRBJ2-3, with TRBD2 matching over 9 bases. Germline CDR1 is SGHRS and CDR2 is YFSETQ. With V trimmed by 5 bases and J by 4 bases, 11 bases remained unmatched. The CDR3 is made up of 16 amino acids. CDR3 amino acids: CASSPGTSTISDTQYF. CDR3 nucleotide sequence: TGCGCCAGCAGTCCCGGGACTAGCACAATTTCAGATACGCAGTATTTT.

The V call is TRBV6-1, the J call TRBJ2-7, with 10 nucleotides matching TRBD1. Germline trimming cut 5 bases from V and 3 bases from J; bases unmatched to any gene: 4. The CDR3 has 14 residues. Germline CDR1 reads MNHNS; CDR2 reads SASEGT. CDR3 loop: CASSPGQGIYEQYF. CDR3 nucleotide sequence: TGTGCCAGCAGTCCGGGACAGGGGATCTACGAGCAGTACTTC.

The rearrangement joins TRBV30 to TRBJ1-5; possibly TRBD1 for D (5 bases). The CDR3 has 14 amino acids. Germline V CDR1 and CDR2: GTSNPN, SVGIG (reference sequence). The germline V and J ends were trimmed by 0 bases and 6 bases, with 12 bases remaining between them. CDR3 DNA sequence: TGTGCCTGGAGTGTACGCCAGGGCGGTCAGCCCCAGCATTTT. Amino acids: CAWSVRQGGQPQHF.

This clone occurred a few times. J is TRBJ2-7 and V is TRBV12-2. TRBV12-2 is marked as a pseudogene. The CDR3 runs to 18 residues. The CDR3 DNA is TGTGCAAGTCGCTTAGCGCTTCAGAGACGTCCGAGCTCCTACGAGCAGTACTTC. This sequence encodes CASRLALQRRPSSYEQYF.

A remark on this clone: A much larger clone lies a single base off, so this may be a read error. Other nucleotide sequences from this sample produce the same CDR3. The chain uses TRBV5-4 and TRBJ2-3, with D perhaps matching TRBD2 (5 bases). The CDR3 is 15 residues long. CDR1 is SGHNT and CDR2 is YYREEE in the germline V gene (reference sequence). The CDR3: CASSLETASTDTQYF. The CDR3, as DNA: TGTGCCAGCAGCTTGGAAACGGCTAGCACGGATACGCAGTATTTT.

This chain connects TRBV18 to TRBJ1-1; D remains ambiguous. The CDR3 totals 13 residues. Trimming left V 4 bases short and J 3 bases short, with 9 bases between. Germline CDR1 is KGHSH and CDR2 is LQKENI. In nucleotides, the CDR3 is TGTGCCAGCTCACGGGTGCAGGACACTGAAGCTTTCTTT. Translating gives CASSRVQDTEAFF.

V and J are TRBV7-6 and TRBJ1-1, with D perhaps matching TRBD1 (5 bases). Trimming pared 5 bases from V and 2 bases from J, leaving 12 bases between. The germline gives CDR1 SGHVS, CDR2 FNYEAQ. The CDR3 sequence is 14 residues long. The CDR3 nucleotides read TGTGCCAGCAGCCCCGGCGGGGCCAACACTGAAGCTTTCTTT. This encodes CASSPGGANTEAFF.

This chain connects TRBV28 to TRBJ1-5, with 7 positions matching TRBD1. CDR1 MDHEN and CDR2 SYDVKM come from the germline V gene. The CDR3 extends over 15 amino acids. With 3 bases clipped from V and 4 bases from J, the junction kept 6 bases outside the gene matches. The chain's CDR3 is CASSLSHRGNQPQHF. Written as DNA, the CDR3 is TGTGCCAGCAGTTTGTCCCACAGGGGAAATCAGCCCCAGCATTTT.

V usage is TRBV5-5 and J usage is TRBJ2-1; 12 positions agree with TRBD1. V lost 4 bases to trimming and J lost 6 bases; unmatched junction nucleotides: 2. The germline CDR1 and CDR2 sequences are SGHKS and YYEKEE (reference sequence). The CDR3 length is 14 residues. CDR3 coding DNA: TGTGCCAGCAGCCTGGGACAGGGGGCCAATGAGCAGTTCTTC. It yields the protein CASSLGQGANEQFF.

The chain employs TRBV6-6 and TRBJ2-1, with D possibly being TRBD1 (5 bases). CDR3 length: 15 amino acids. Trimming shortened V by 0 bases and J by 3 bases, and 9 bases separated the two germline ends. Germline V gene data show CDR1 as MNHNY and CDR2 as SVGAGI (reference sequence). CDR3 nucleotides: TGTGCCAGCAGTTACTCGATAGGGGTCTACAATGAGCAGTTCTTC. Translated, it gives CASSYSIGVYNEQFF.

The chain recombines TRBV28 with TRBJ2-2; 16 positions agree with TRBD2. Germline-derived CDR1 and CDR2 are MDHEN and SYDVKM. CDR3 length: 15 residues. The V and J ends lost 10 bases and 6 bases, in that order; junction bases with no gene match: 5. The CDR3 sequence: CATRGLAGGAGELFF. The DNA of the CDR3 is TGTGCCACCCGGGGACTAGCGGGAGGGGCCGGGGAGCTGTTTTTT.

The CDR3 protein is CASSLHRENTEAFF. The CDR3 nucleotides read TGTGCCAGCAGTTTACACAGGGAGAACACTGAAGCTTTCTTT. V is TRBV28 and J is TRBJ1-1; maybe TRBD1 (6 bases). The CDR3 extends over 14 amino acids. V lost 2 bases to trimming and J lost 1 base, with 8 bases between them. Germline CDR1 reads MDHEN; CDR2 reads SYDVKM.

The sample holds a few counts of this clone. The chain has TRBV5-1 and TRBJ1-2, with TRBD1 as a possible D gene (6 bases). V lost 4 bases, J lost 7 bases, and 14 bases lay in between. Germline V lookup: CDR1 SGHRS, CDR2 YFSETQ. The CDR3 has 13 amino acids. The CDR3 sequence: CASSPGQRGGYTF. CDR3 DNA sequence: TGCGCCAGCAGCCCTGGACAGAGGGGTGGCTACACCTTC.

The V and J genes are TRBV18 and TRBJ1-2; tentatively, D is TRBD1 (6 bases). V lost 2 bases to trimming and J lost 5 bases, with 15 bases between them. The CDR3 extends over 15 amino acids. CDR1 and CDR2 from the germline V gene are KGHSH and LQKENI. The CDR3 spells CASSPGTTGWYGYTF. The CDR3, as DNA: TGTGCCAGCTCACCAGGGACCACAGGGTGGTATGGCTACACCTTC.

The chain couples TRBV28 to TRBJ2-1, with 7 bases matching TRBD1. Germline V lookup: CDR1 MDHEN, CDR2 SYDVKM. The CDR3 is 12 amino acids. The trim removed 4 bases at V and 9 bases at J, leaving 3 bases unmatched. The CDR3 here is CASSYRGIEQFF. The CDR3 nucleotides are TGTGCCAGCAGTTACAGGGGTATTGAGCAGTTCTTC.